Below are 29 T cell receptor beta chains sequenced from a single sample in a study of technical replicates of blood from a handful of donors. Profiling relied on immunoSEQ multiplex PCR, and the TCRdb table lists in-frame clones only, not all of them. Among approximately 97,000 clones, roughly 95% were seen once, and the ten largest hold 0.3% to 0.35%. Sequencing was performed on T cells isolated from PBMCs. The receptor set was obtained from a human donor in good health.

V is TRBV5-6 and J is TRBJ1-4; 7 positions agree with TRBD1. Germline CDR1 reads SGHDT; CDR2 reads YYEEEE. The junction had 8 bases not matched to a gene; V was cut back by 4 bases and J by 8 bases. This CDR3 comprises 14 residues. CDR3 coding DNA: TGTGCCAGCAGCCGAGGACAGGTTCAGGAAAAACTGTTTTTT. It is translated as CASSRGQVQEKLFF.

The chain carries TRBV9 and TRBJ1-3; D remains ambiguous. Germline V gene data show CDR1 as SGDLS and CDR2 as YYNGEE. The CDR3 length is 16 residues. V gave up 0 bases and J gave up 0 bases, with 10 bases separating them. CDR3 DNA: TGTGCCAGCAGCGTAGGTGATAGAGACTCTGGAAACACCATATATTTT. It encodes CASSVGDRDSGNTIYF.

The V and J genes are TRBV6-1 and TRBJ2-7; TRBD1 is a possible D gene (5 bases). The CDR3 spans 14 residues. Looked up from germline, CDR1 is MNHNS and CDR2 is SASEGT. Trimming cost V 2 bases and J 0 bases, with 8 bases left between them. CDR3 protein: CASSERGSSYEQYF. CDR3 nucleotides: TGTGCCAGCAGTGAAAGGGGAAGCTCCTACGAGCAGTACTTC.

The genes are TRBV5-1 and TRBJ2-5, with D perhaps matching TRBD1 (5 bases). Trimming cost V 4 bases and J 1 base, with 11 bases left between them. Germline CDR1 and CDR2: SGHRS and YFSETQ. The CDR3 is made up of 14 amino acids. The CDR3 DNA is TGCGCCAGCAGCCAAAAAGACAGCCAAGAGACCCAGTACTTC. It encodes CASSQKDSQETQYF.

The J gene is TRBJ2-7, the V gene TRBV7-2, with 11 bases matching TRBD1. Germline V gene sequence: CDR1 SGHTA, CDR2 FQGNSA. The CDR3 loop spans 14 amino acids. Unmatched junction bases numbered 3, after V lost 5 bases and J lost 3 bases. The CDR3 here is CASSPGTGGYEQYF. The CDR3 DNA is TGTGCCAGCAGCCCCGGGACAGGGGGCTACGAGCAGTACTTC.

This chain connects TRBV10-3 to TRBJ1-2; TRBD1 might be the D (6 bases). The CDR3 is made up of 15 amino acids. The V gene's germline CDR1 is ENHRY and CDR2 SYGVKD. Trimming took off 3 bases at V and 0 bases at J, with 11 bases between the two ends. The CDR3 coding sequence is TGTGCCATCAGTGACGGACAGTTAGCTAACTATGGCTACACCTTC. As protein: CAISDGQLANYGYTF.

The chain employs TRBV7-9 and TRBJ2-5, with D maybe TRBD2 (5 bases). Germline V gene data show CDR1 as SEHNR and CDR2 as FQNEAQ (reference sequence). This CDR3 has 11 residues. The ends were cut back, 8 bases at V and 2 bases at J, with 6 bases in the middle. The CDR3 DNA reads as TGTGCCAGCCCGGGACAAGAGACCCAGTACTTC. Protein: CASPGQETQYF. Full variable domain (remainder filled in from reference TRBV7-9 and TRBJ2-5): DTGVSQNPRHKITKRGQNVTFRCDPISEHNRLYWYRQTLGQGPEFLTYFQNEAQLEKSRLLSDRFSAERPKGSFSTLEIQRTEQGDSAMYLCASPGQETQYFGPGTRLLVL.

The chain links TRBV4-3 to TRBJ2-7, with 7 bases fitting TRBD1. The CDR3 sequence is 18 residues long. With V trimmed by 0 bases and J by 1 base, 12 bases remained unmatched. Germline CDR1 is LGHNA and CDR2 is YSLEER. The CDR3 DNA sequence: TGCGCCAGCAGCCAAGATCGTGGTGCTGGGACAGCATCCTACGAGCAGTACTTC. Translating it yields CASSQDRGAGTASYEQYF.

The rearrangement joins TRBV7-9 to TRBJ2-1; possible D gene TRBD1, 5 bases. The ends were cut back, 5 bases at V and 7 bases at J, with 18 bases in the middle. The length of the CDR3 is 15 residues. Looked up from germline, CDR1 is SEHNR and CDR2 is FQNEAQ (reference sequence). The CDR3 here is CASSPGRRTENEQFF. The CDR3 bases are TGTGCCAGCAGCCCAGGGCGCAGAACGGAGAATGAGCAGTTCTTC.

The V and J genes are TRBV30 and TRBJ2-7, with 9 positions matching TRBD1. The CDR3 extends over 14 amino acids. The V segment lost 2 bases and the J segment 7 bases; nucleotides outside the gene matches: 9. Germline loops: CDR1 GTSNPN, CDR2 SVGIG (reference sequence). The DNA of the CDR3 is TGTGCCTGGAGTCCGGGACAGGGAGTAAAAGAGCAGTACTTC. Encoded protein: CAWSPGQGVKEQYF.

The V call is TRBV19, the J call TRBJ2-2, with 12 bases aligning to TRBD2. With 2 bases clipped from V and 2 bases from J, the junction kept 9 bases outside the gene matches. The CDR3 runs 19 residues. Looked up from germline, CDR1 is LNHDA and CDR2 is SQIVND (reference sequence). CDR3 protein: CASSIWGLAGGLNTGELFF. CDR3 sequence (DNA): TGTGCCAGTAGTATATGGGGGCTAGCGGGAGGGTTAAACACCGGGGAGCTGTTTTTT.

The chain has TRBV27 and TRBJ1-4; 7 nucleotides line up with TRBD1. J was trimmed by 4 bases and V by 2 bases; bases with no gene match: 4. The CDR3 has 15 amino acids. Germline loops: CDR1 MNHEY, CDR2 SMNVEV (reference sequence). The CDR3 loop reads CASSLGQASNEKLFF. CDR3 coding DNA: TGTGCCAGCAGTTTAGGACAGGCGAGTAATGAAAAACTGTTTTTT. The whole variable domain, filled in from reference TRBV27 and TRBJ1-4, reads EAQVTQNPRYLITVTGKKLTVTCSQNMNHEYMSWYRQDPGLGLRQIYYSMNVEVTDKGDVPEGYKVSRKEKRNFPLILESPSPNQTSLYFCASSLGQASNEKLFFGSGTQLSVL.

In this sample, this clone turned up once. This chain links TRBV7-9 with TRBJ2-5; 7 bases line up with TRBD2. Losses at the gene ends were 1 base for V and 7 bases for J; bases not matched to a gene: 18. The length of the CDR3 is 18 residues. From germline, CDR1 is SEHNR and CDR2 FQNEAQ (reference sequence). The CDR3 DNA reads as TGTGCCAGCAGCTTAGTCCAGCTTCTAGCGGTGGGGGGTTCGACCCAGTACTTC. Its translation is CASSLVQLLAVGGSTQYF. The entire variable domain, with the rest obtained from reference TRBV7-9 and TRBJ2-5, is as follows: DTGVSQNPRHKITKRGQNVTFRCDPISEHNRLYWYRQTLGQGPEFLTYFQNEAQLEKSRLLSDRFSAERPKGSFSTLEIQRTEQGDSAMYLCASSLVQLLAVGGSTQYFGPGTRLLVL.

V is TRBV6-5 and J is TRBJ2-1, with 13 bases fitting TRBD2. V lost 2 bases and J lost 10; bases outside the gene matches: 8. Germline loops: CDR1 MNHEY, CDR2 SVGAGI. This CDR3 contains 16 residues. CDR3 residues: CASSYVLAGGPSEQFF. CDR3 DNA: TGTGCCAGCAGTTACGTACTAGCGGGAGGGCCAAGCGAGCAGTTCTTC.

The CDR3 DNA reads as TGTGCCAGTAAACTACACGGAGAGAGCCAAGAGACCCAGTACTTC. Its protein product is CASKLHGESQETQYF. J is TRBJ2-5 and V is TRBV19; unclear D gene. The germline gives CDR1 LNHDA, CDR2 SQIVND (reference sequence). This CDR3 is 15 amino acids long. V was shortened by 7 bases and J by 1 base, with 16 bases between the two germline ends.

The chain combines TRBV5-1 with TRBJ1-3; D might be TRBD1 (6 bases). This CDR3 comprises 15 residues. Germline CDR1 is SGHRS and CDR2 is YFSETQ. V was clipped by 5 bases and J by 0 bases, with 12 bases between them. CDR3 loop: CASSQGQSSGNTIYF. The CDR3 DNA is TGCGCCAGCAGTCAGGGGCAGAGCTCTGGAAACACCATATATTTT.

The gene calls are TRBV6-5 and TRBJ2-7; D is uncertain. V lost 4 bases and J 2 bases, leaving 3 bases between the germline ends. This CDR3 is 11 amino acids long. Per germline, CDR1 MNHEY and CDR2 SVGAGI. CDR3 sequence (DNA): TGTGCCAGCAGTTCCGCCTACGAGCAGTACTTC. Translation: CASSSAYEQYF.

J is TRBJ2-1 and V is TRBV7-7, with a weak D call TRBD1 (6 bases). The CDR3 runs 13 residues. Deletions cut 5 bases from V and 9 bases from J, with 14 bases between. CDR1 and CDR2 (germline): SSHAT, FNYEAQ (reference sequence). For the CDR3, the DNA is TGTGCCAGCAGCCCGAATAGGGGGTCTGAGCAGTTCTTC. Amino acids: CASSPNRGSEQFF.

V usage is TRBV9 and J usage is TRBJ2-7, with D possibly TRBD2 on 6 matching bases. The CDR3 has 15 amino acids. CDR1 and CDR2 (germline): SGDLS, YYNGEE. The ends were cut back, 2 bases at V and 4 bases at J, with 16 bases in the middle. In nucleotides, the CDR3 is TGTGCCAGCAGCGTCGCTAGCGCCAGAGAATACGAGCAGTACTTC. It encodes CASSVASAREYEQYF. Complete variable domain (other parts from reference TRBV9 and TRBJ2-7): DSGVTQTPKHLITATGQRVTLRCSPRSGDLSVYWYQQSLDQGLQFLIQYYNGEERAKGNILERFSAQQFPDLHSELNLSSLELGDSALYFCASSVASAREYEQYFGPGTRLTVT.

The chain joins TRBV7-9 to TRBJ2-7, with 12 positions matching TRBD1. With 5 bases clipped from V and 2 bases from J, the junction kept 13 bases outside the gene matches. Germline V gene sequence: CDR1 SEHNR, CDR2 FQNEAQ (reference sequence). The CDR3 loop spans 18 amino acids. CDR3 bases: TGTGCCAGCAGCCAGGGACAGGGGGCCGCTTTTGGCGCCTACGAGCAGTACTTC. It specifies CASSQGQGAAFGAYEQYF.

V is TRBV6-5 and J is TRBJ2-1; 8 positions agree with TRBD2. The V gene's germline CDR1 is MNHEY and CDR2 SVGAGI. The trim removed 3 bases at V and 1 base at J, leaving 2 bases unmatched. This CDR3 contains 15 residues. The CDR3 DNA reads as TGTGCCAGCAGTTATACTAGCGGTTCCTACAATGAGCAGTTCTTC. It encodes CASSYTSGSYNEQFF.

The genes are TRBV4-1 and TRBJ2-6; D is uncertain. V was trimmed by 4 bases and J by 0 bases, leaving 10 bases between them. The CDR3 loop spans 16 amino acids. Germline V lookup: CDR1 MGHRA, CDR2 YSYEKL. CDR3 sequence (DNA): TGCGCCAGCAGCCGAGATCACATCTCTGGGGCCAACGTCCTGACTTTC. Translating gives CASSRDHISGANVLTF.

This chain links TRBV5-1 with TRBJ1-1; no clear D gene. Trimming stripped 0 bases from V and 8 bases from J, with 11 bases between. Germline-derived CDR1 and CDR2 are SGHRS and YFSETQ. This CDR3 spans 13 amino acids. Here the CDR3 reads CASSLDIILEAFF. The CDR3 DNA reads TGCGCCAGCAGCTTGGATATTATACTGGAAGCTTTCTTT.

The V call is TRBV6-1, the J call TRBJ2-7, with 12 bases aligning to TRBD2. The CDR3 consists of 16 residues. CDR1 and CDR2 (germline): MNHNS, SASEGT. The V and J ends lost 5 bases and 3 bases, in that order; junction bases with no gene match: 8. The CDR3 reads CASSQGLAGTVYEQYF. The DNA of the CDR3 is TGTGCCAGCAGTCAAGGACTAGCGGGAACGGTCTACGAGCAGTACTTC.

The CDR3 nucleotides are TGTGCCAGTAAGACCTCCGGGACAGGGGTCCACGAGCAGTACTTC. Amino acids: CASKTSGTGVHEQYF. This chain uses TRBV19 with TRBJ2-7; TRBD1 matches at 10 bases. CDR3 length equals 15 residues. V shed 7 bases, J shed 5 bases, and the junction held 11 bases outside the gene matches. Germline V gene lookup returns CDR1 LNHDA and CDR2 SQIVND (reference sequence).

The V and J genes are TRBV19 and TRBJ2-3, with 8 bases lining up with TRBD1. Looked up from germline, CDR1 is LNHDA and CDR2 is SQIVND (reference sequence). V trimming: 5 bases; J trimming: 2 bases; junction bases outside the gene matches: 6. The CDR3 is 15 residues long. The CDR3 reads CASSSTGVATDTQYF. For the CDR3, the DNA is TGTGCCAGTAGTTCGACAGGGGTTGCCACAGATACGCAGTATTTT. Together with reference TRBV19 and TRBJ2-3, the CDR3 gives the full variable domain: DGGITQSPKYLFRKEGQNVTLSCEQNLNHDAMYWYRQDPGQGLRLIYYSQIVNDFQKGDIAEGYSVSREKKESFPLTVTSAQKNPTAFYLCASSSTGVATDTQYFGPGTRLTVL.

CDR3 sequence reads: CSVGGTRKETQYF. The CDR3 DNA reads as TGCAGCGTCGGCGGGACTAGAAAAGAGACCCAGTACTTC. The chain has TRBV29-1 and TRBJ2-5; 8 bases align to TRBD2. The CDR3 totals 13 residues. With V trimmed by 6 bases and J by 3 bases, 6 bases remained unmatched. Germline lookup yields CDR1 SQVTM and CDR2 ANQGSEA.

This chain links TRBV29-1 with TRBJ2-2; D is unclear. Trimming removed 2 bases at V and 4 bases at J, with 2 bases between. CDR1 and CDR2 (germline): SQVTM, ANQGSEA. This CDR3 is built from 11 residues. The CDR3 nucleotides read TGCAGCGTTGAACGCACCGGGGAGCTGTTTTTT. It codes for CSVERTGELFF.

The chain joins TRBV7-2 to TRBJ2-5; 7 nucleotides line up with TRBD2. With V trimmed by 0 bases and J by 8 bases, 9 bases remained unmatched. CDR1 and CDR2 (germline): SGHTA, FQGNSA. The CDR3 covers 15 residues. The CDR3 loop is CASSLAQQAGETQYF. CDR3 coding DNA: TGTGCCAGCAGCTTAGCGCAACAGGCGGGGGAAACCCAGTACTTC.